The TCR beta chain under discussion was sequenced for a study of blood T cells in healthy people across ages. Alongside a J-beta primer mix, a sample-barcoded 5' primer served in a second PCR lasting roughly 6 to 12 cycles. TCRdb re-called the 5' RACE reads with MiXCR, one entry per CDR3 protein. Among 790,000 or so distinct CDR3 sequences listed, about 61% were seen once. This CDR3 has 14 residues. Germline CDR1 is PRHDT and CDR2 is FYEKMQ (reference sequence). Trimming removed 7 bases at V and 0 bases at J, with 11 bases between. The clonotype was recovered from a man in his forties in good health. This chain joins TRBV13 and TRBJ2-3; no clear D gene. What was sequenced was blood. The CDR3 nucleotides read TGTGCCAGCAAATACGGAGACAGCACAGATACGCAGTATTTT. Its translation is CASKYGDSTDTQYF.